This entry lists 28 T cell receptor beta chains sequenced from one sample in a study of blood T cell repertoires in COVID-19. Some clones are missing from TCRdb's copy, which holds only in-frame ones; the method was immunoSEQ multiplex PCR. The data show about 250,000 clones, with around nine tenths seen just once and around 1.4% held by the top ten. Material for sequencing was peripheral blood. Source of these receptors: a man at least 80 years old with acute or convalescent COVID-19.

This rearrangement joins TRBV6-5 to TRBJ1-3; D unclear. V gave up 2 bases and J gave up 0 bases, with 11 bases separating them. This CDR3 contains 16 residues. CDR1 is MNHEY and CDR2 is SVGAGI in the germline V gene. The CDR3 region has the DNA TGTGCCAGCAGTTACACGAGGGCCTCCTCTGGAAACACCATATATTTT. Translating it yields CASSYTRASSGNTIYF.

V is TRBV6-2 or TRBV6-3 and J is TRBJ1-1; no clear D gene. The CDR3 has 12 residues. Looked up from germline, CDR1 is MNHEY and CDR2 is SVGEGT. Deletions cut 5 bases from V and 5 bases from J, with 9 bases between. Written as DNA, the CDR3 is TGTGCCAGCAGTCGAGAGGGTACTGAAGCTTTCTTT. This encodes CASSREGTEAFF.

V is TRBV27 and J is TRBJ1-1; 7 bases fit TRBD1. After removal of 1 base from V and 2 bases from J, the junction contained 7 bases not matched to a gene. The V gene's germline CDR1 is MNHEY and CDR2 SMNVEV (reference sequence). CDR3 length: 16 amino acids. The CDR3 bases are TGTGCCAGCAGTTTATTCTCTGGGACAGTTAACACTGAAGCTTTCTTT. As protein: CASSLFSGTVNTEAFF.

The V call is TRBV5-1, the J call TRBJ1-1, with a tentative D call TRBD1 (6 bases). Trimming shortened V by 1 base and J by 7 bases, and 14 bases separated the two germline ends. CDR3 size: 14 residues. The germline V gene encodes CDR1 SGHRS and CDR2 YFSETQ. The CDR3: CASSLNRGLGEAFF. The CDR3, as DNA: TGCGCCAGCAGCTTGAATAGGGGGTTGGGTGAAGCTTTCTTT.

The CDR3 DNA sequence: TGTGCCAGCAGCTCCTCGAACACCGGGGAGCTGTTTTTT. Translation: CASSSSNTGELFF. V and J are TRBV11-2 and TRBJ2-2; D gene ambiguous. V was cut by 4 bases and J by 0 bases, with 3 bases left in between. The CDR3 is made up of 13 amino acids. Germline V gene sequence: CDR1 SGHAT, CDR2 FQNNGV.

The chain carries TRBV6-5 and TRBJ1-4, with D possibly being TRBD1 (5 bases). The CDR3 loop spans 14 amino acids. V was clipped by 7 bases and J by 8 bases, with 17 bases between them. Germline CDR1 MNHEY, CDR2 SVGAGI. The CDR3 reads CASTKQGAGEKLFF. CDR3 nucleotides: TGTGCCAGCACCAAACAAGGGGCAGGGGAAAAACTGTTTTTT.

This clone was recorded once. The chain recombines TRBV5-8 with TRBJ2-3, with D tentatively TRBD1 (6 bases). Germline V CDR1 and CDR2: SGHTS, YDEGEE. V gave up 4 bases and J gave up 6 bases, with 18 bases separating them. The CDR3 is 15 residues long. CDR3 amino acids: CASSPGTNRRDTQYF. DNA for the CDR3: TGTGCCAGCAGCCCCGGGACAAACCGAAGGGATACGCAGTATTTT.

This clone was recorded only once. V and J are TRBV7-9 and TRBJ2-2; a possible D gene is TRBD2 (6 bases). CDR3 length: 15 residues. The germline V gene encodes CDR1 SEHNR and CDR2 FQNEAQ (reference sequence). Trimming removed 1 base at V and 5 bases at J, with 11 bases between. The CDR3 loop is CASSLVSRGTGELFF. For the CDR3, the DNA is TGTGCCAGCAGCTTAGTTTCGCGGGGAACCGGGGAGCTGTTTTTT.

V is TRBV7-9 and J is TRBJ1-4, with 8 bases fitting TRBD1. This CDR3 has 14 residues. Germline assignment: CDR1 SEHNR and CDR2 FQNEAQ (reference sequence). The J segment lost 11 bases and the V segment lost 6 bases, leaving 11 bases of the junction unmatched. In nucleotides, the CDR3 is TGTGCCAGCAGTCAAGGACAGGGATCTTTGAAACTGTTTTTT. Translation gives CASSQGQGSLKLFF. Together with reference TRBV7-9 and TRBJ1-4, the CDR3 gives the full variable domain: DTGVSQNPRHKITKRGQNVTFRCDPISEHNRLYWYRQTLGQGPEFLTYFQNEAQLEKSRLLSDRFSAERPKGSFSTLEIQRTEQGDSAMYLCASSQGQGSLKLFFGSGTQLSVL.

This rearrangement joins TRBV3-1 (or the pseudogene TRBV3-2) to TRBJ1-5, with D unclear. Trimming took 4 bases from V and 1 from J, leaving 8 bases between them. The germline V gene has CDR1 LGHDT and CDR2 YNNKEL (reference sequence). CDR3 length: 14 amino acids. CDR3 sequence (DNA): TGTGCCAGCAGCCCCCGGTGGAGCAATCAGCCCCAGCATTTT. Its protein product is CASSPRWSNQPQHF.

J is TRBJ2-7 and V is TRBV28, with D possibly being TRBD1 (6 bases). This CDR3 comprises 13 residues. V was shortened by 7 bases and J by 6 bases, with 16 bases between the two germline ends. Germline V gene sequence: CDR1 MDHEN, CDR2 SYDVKM. The CDR3 protein is CASKNTGQGEQYF. CDR3 in DNA: TGTGCCAGCAAAAATACAGGGCAAGGCGAGCAGTACTTC. The full variable domain, rest sourced from reference TRBV28 and TRBJ2-7, is DVKVTQSSRYLVKRTGEKVFLECVQDMDHENMFWYRQDPGLGLRLIYFSYDVKMKEKGDIPEGYSVSREKKERFSLILESASTNQTSMYLCASKNTGQGEQYFGPGTRLTVT.

The chain employs TRBV10-1 and TRBJ2-7; D call uncertain. CDR3 length: 12 amino acids. Germline V gene data show CDR1 as WNHNN and CDR2 as SYGVQD (reference sequence). The V end lost 5 bases, the J end lost 3 bases, and 8 bases lay between the germline ends. For the CDR3, the DNA is TGCGCCAGCAGTCTTTTACACTACGAGCAGTACTTC. Translation: CASSLLHYEQYF.

This sequence joins TRBV7-3 and TRBJ2-1; 7 bases match TRBD2. From germline, CDR1 is SGHTA and CDR2 FQGTGA. V lost 5 bases to trimming and J lost 4 bases; unmatched junction nucleotides: 11. The CDR3 covers 16 residues. CDR3 nucleotides: TGTGCCAGCAGCCCTAGTCTAGCGGACCTTTACAATGAGCAGTTCTTC. This codes for CASSPSLADLYNEQFF.

This chain links TRBV19 with TRBJ1-5; D remains unclear. The CDR3 totals 16 residues. Germline V lookup: CDR1 LNHDA, CDR2 SQIVND (reference sequence). V was cut by 0 bases and J by 1 base, with 10 bases left in between. The CDR3 DNA reads as TGTGCCAGTAGTATAGAGGCCTTTTGGAGCAATCAGCCCCAGCATTTT. Amino acid sequence: CASSIEAFWSNQPQHF.

The chain couples TRBV5-6 to TRBJ1-6, with TRBD1 identical over 12 bases. The V gene's germline CDR1 is SGHDT and CDR2 YYEEEE. The CDR3 covers 16 residues. Germline trimming cut 4 bases from V and 7 bases from J; bases unmatched to any gene: 6. Written as DNA, the CDR3 is TGTGCCAGCAGCCGGGACAGGGGGCGCAGGAATTCACCCCTCCACTTT. It codes for CASSRDRGRRNSPLHF. Drawing the rest from reference TRBV5-6 and TRBJ1-6, the complete variable domain is DAGVTQSPTHLIKTRGQQVTLRCSPKSGHDTVSWYQQALGQGPQFIFQYYEEEERQRGNFPDRFSGHQFPNYSSELNVNALLLGDSALYLCASSRDRGRRNSPLHFGNGTRLTVT.

The chain carries TRBV25-1 and TRBJ1-5, with 9 bases that match TRBD1. This CDR3 is 15 amino acids long. Losses at the gene ends were 4 bases for V and 4 bases for J; bases not matched to a gene: 5. Per germline, CDR1 MGHDK and CDR2 SYGVNS. This chain's CDR3 is CASSVGQGENQPQHF. The CDR3 DNA sequence: TGTGCCAGCAGTGTGGGACAGGGCGAAAATCAGCCCCAGCATTTT.

This sequence joins TRBV9 and TRBJ2-5; maybe TRBD1 (5 bases). There are 15 residues in the CDR3. Trimming removed 0 bases at V and 5 bases at J, with 14 bases between. CDR1 and CDR2 (germline): SGDLS, YYNGEE. The CDR3 is CASSVAGWGRETQYF. The CDR3 bases are TGTGCCAGCAGCGTAGCAGGCTGGGGCCGGGAGACCCAGTACTTC. The full variable domain, in which reference TRBV9 and TRBJ2-5 provide the parts outside the CDR3, is DSGVTQTPKHLITATGQRVTLRCSPRSGDLSVYWYQQSLDQGLQFLIQYYNGEERAKGNILERFSAQQFPDLHSELNLSSLELGDSALYFCASSVAGWGRETQYFGPGTRLLVL.

The V gene is TRBV29-1, the J gene TRBJ2-1, with D hard to call. The CDR3 totals 12 residues. Deletions cut 5 bases from V and 6 bases from J, with 11 bases between. Germline CDR1 SQVTM, CDR2 ANQGSEA. The CDR3 DNA reads TGCAGCGTTACCCCGGTCGGCAATGAGCAGTTCTTC. Translated, it gives CSVTPVGNEQFF.

The V and J genes are TRBV15 and TRBJ1-3; 10 bases are shared with TRBD1. The CDR3 has 16 amino acids. CDR1 and CDR2 (germline): LNHNV, YYDKDF (reference sequence). The V and J ends lost 0 bases and 8 bases, in that order; junction bases with no gene match: 7. The CDR3 nucleotides read TGTGCCACCAGCAGAGATAAGGGACAGGGGCTACACACCATATATTTT. It encodes CATSRDKGQGLHTIYF. Complete variable domain (other parts from reference TRBV15 and TRBJ1-3): DAMVIQNPRYQVTQFGKPVTLSCSQTLNHNVMYWYQQKSSQAPKLLFHYYDKDFNNEADTPDNFQSRRPNTSFCFLDIRSPGLGDTAMYLCATSRDKGQGLHTIYFGEGSWLTVV.

This clone was seen only a few times. The V and J genes are TRBV7-3 and TRBJ2-3; the match to TRBD2 covers 9 bases. Germline V CDR1 and CDR2: SGHTA, FQGTGA. The CDR3 runs to 15 residues. V shed 9 bases, J shed 4 bases, and the junction held 11 bases outside the gene matches. The CDR3 region is CASYGASGDPDTQYF. The CDR3 bases are TGTGCCAGTTACGGGGCTAGCGGGGATCCAGATACGCAGTATTTT. The complete variable domain, with remaining parts taken from reference TRBV7-3 and TRBJ2-3, reads GAGVSQTPSNKVTEKGKYVELRCDPISGHTALYWYRQSLGQGPEFLIYFQGTGAADDSGLPNDRFFAVRPEGSVSTLKIQRTERGDSAVYLCASYGASGDPDTQYFGPGTRLTVL.

The chain joins TRBV3-1 (or the pseudogene TRBV3-2) to TRBJ2-2; 8 nucleotides align to TRBD2. The CDR3 has 15 amino acids. In germline, CDR1 is LGHDT, CDR2 YNNKEL (reference sequence). With 4 bases clipped from V and 2 bases from J, the junction kept 3 bases outside the gene matches. CDR3 DNA: TGTGCCAGCAGCCGGACTAGCACTAACACCGGGGAGCTGTTTTTT. This gives the protein CASSRTSTNTGELFF.

The CDR3 loop is CASSLEGYSYNEQFF. The DNA for the CDR3 is TGTGCCAGCAGCTTGGAGGGGTACTCCTACAATGAGCAGTTCTTC. V and J are TRBV5-5 and TRBJ2-1; D might be TRBD1 (5 bases). CDR3 length: 15 residues. Germline V CDR1 and CDR2: SGHKS, YYEKEE (reference sequence). The V end lost 0 bases, the J end lost 0 bases, and 7 bases lay between the germline ends. The full variable domain, in which reference TRBV5-5 and TRBJ2-1 provide the parts outside the CDR3, is DAGVTQSPTHLIKTRGQQVTLRCSPISGHKSVSWYQQVLGQGPQFIFQYYEKEERGRGNFPDRFSARQFPNYSSELNVNALLLGDSALYLCASSLEGYSYNEQFFGPGTRLTVL.

The chain is built from TRBV6-6 and TRBJ1-5; D remains ambiguous. This CDR3 contains 14 residues. In germline, CDR1 is MNHNY, CDR2 SVGAGI (reference sequence). Trimming removed 6 bases at V and 5 bases at J, with 14 bases between. The CDR3 spells CASRLGSLDQPQHF. DNA of the CDR3: TGTGCCAGCAGGCTGGGGAGCCTAGATCAGCCCCAGCATTTT.

The chain joins TRBV11-2 to TRBJ1-4; D remains ambiguous. Trimming removed 2 bases at V and 3 bases at J, with 22 bases between. This CDR3 is 19 amino acids long. In germline, CDR1 is SGHAT, CDR2 FQNNGV. The CDR3 DNA reads as TGTGCCAGCAGCTTAAGGACCGGGAGGGAAAAAGCCCCTAATGAAAAACTGTTTTTT. Residues: CASSLRTGREKAPNEKLFF.

This clone was detected only a few times. The chain recombines TRBV29-1 with TRBJ1-2, with D unclear. The CDR3 has 13 amino acids. V lost 3 bases and J lost 3, with 11 bases in between. The germline V gene has CDR1 SQVTM and CDR2 ANQGSEA. Here the CDR3 DNA reads TGCAGCGTTGAGGAGGCCATACACTATGGCTACACCTTC. It translates to CSVEEAIHYGYTF. Full variable domain (outside the CDR3, taken from reference TRBV29-1 and TRBJ1-2): SAVISQKPSRDICQRGTSLTIQCQVDSQVTMMFWYRQQPGQSLTLIATANQGSEATYESGFVIDKFPISRPNLTFSTLTVSNMSPEDSSIYLCSVEEAIHYGYTFGSGTRLTVV.

The chain employs TRBV4-3 and TRBJ1-1; a weak D match, TRBD1 (5 bases). The CDR3 covers 15 residues. CDR1 and CDR2 (germline): LGHNA, YSLEER. The V end was cut by 1 base, the J end by 1 base, with 10 bases between. Here the CDR3 reads CASSQGQTKNTEAFF. The CDR3 DNA sequence: TGCGCCAGCAGCCAAGGACAGACGAAGAACACTGAAGCTTTCTTT.

The genes are TRBV28 and TRBJ1-5; D unresolved. V was cut by 4 bases and J by 4 bases, with 20 bases left in between. Germline lookup yields CDR1 MDHEN and CDR2 SYDVKM. The CDR3 spans 17 residues. The CDR3 sequence is CASSSSLTWASNQPQHF. The CDR3, as DNA: TGTGCCAGCAGTTCCTCCCTAACATGGGCATCTAATCAGCCCCAGCATTTT.

The gene calls are TRBV7-6 and TRBJ2-3; TRBD2 agrees at 15 bases. There are 16 residues in the CDR3. Trimming cost V 4 bases and J 4 bases; bases outside gene matches: 3. Germline V gene sequence: CDR1 SGHVS, CDR2 FNYEAQ. CDR3 region: CASSSWTSGGADTQYF. CDR3 sequence (DNA): TGTGCCAGCAGCTCCTGGACTAGCGGGGGGGCAGATACGCAGTATTTT.